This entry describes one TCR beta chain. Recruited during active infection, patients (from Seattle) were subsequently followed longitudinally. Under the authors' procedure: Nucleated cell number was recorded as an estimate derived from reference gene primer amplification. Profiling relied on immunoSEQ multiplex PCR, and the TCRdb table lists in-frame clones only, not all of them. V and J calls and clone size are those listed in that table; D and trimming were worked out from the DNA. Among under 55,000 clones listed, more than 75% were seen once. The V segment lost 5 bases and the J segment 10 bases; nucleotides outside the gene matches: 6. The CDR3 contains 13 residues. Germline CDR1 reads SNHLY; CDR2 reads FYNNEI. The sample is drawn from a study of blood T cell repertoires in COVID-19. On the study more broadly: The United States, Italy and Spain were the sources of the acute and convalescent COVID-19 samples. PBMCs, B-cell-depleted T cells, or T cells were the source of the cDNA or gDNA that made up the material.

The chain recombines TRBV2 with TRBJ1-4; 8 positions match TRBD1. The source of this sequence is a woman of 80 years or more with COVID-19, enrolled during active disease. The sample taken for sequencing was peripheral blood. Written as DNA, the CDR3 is TGTGCCAGCAGTAAGGACAGGGAAGGAAAACTGTTTTTT. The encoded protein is CASSKDREGKLFF.